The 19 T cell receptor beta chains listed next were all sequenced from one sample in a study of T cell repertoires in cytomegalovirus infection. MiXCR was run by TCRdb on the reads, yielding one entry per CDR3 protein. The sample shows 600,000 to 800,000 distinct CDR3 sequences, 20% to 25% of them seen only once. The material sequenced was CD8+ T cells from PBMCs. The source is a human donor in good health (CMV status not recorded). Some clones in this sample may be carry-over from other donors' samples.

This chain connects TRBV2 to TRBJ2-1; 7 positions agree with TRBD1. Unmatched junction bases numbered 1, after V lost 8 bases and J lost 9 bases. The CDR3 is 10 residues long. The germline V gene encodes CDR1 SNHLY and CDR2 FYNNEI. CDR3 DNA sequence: TGTGCCAGCGAGGGGGCTGAGCAGTTCTTC. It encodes CASEGAEQFF.

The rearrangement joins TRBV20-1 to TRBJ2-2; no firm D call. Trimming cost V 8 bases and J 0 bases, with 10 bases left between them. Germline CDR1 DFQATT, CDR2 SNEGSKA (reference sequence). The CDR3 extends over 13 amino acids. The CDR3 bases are TGCAGTACCGTAGAGGCGAACACCGGGGAGCTGTTTTTT. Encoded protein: CSTVEANTGELFF.

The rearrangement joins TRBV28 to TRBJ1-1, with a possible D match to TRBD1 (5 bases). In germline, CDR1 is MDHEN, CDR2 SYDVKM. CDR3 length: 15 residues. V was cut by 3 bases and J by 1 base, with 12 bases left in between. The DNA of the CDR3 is TGTGCCAGCAGTTTTCGGGGGTATGGGAACACTGAAGCTTTCTTT. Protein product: CASSFRGYGNTEAFF. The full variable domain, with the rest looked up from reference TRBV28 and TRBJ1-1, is DVKVTQSSRYLVKRTGEKVFLECVQDMDHENMFWYRQDPGLGLRLIYFSYDVKMKEKGDIPEGYSVSREKKERFSLILESASTNQTSMYLCASSFRGYGNTEAFFGQGTRLTVV.

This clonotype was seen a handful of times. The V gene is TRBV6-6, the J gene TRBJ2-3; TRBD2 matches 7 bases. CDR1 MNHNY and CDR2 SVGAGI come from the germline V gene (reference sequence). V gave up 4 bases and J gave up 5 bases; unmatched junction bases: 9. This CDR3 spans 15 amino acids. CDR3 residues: CASSSSLGGIDTQYF. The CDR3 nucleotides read TGTGCCAGCAGTTCCTCCCTGGGAGGGATAGATACGCAGTATTTT.

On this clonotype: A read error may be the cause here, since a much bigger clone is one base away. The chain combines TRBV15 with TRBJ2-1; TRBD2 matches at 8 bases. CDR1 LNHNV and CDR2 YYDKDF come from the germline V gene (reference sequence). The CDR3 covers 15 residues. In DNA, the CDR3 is TGTGCCACCAGCAGCCGGGGGGGCTCCTACAATAAGCAGTTCTTC. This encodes CATSSRGGSYNKQFF.

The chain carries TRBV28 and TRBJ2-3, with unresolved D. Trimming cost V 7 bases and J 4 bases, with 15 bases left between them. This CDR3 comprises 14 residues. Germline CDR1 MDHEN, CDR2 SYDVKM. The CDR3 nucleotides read TGTGCCAGCAACGCAGAAACCTGGGCAGATACGCAGTATTTT. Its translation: CASNAETWADTQYF. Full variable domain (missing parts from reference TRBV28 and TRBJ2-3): DVKVTQSSRYLVKRTGEKVFLECVQDMDHENMFWYRQDPGLGLRLIYFSYDVKMKEKGDIPEGYSVSREKKERFSLILESASTNQTSMYLCASNAETWADTQYFGPGTRLTVL.

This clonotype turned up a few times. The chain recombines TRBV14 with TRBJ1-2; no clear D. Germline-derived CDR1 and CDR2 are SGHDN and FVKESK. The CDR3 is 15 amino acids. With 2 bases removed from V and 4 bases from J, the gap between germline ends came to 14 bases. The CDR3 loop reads CASSQYVSSTYGYTF. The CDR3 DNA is TGTGCCAGCAGCCAATACGTCAGCAGTACCTATGGCTACACCTTC. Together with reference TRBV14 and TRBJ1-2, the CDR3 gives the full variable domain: EAGVTQFPSHSVIEKGQTVTLRCDPISGHDNLYWYRRVMGKEIKFLLHFVKESKQDESGMPNNRFLAERTGGTYSTLKVQPAELEDSGVYFCASSQYVSSTYGYTFGSGTRLTVV.

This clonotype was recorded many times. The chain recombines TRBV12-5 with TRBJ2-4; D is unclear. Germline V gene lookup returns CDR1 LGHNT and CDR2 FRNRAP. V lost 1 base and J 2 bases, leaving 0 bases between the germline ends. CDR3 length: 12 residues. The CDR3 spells CASGLAKNIQYF. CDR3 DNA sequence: TGTGCTAGTGGTTTGGCCAAAAACATTCAGTACTTC.

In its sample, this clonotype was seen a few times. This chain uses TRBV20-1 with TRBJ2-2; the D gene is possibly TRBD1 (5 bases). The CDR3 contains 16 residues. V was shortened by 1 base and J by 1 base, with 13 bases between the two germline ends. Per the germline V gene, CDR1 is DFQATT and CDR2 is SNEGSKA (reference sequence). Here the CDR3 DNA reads TGCAGTGCTAGAGTTTCGTCAGGGAAGAACACCGGGGAGCTGTTTTTT. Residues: CSARVSSGKNTGELFF.

The CDR3 nucleotides read TGCAGTGCTATGGGGGCGGGACACGAGCAGTACTTC. The encoded protein is CSAMGAGHEQYF. The gene calls are TRBV20-1 and TRBJ2-7; D is tentatively TRBD1 or TRBD2 (6 bases each). The germline V and J ends were trimmed by 4 bases and 5 bases, with 12 bases remaining between them. There are 12 residues in the CDR3. Looked up from germline, CDR1 is DFQATT and CDR2 is SNEGSKA (reference sequence).

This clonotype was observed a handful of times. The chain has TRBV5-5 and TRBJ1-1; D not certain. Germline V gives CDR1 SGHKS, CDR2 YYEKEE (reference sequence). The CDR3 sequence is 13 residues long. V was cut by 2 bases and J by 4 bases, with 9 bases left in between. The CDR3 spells CASSFPGSTEAFF. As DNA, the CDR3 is TGTGCCAGCAGCTTTCCGGGAAGCACTGAAGCTTTCTTT.

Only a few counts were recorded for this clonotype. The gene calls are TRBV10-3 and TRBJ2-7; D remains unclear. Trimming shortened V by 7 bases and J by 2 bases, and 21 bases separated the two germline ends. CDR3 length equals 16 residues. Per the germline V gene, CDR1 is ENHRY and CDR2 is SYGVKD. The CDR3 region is CAITPGARTEPYEQYF. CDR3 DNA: TGTGCCATCACCCCCGGCGCACGAACCGAGCCCTACGAGCAGTACTTC.

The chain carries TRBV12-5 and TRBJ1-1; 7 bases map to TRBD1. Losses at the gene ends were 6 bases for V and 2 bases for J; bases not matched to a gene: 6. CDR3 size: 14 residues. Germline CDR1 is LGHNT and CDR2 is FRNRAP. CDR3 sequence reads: CASGHGTANTEAFF. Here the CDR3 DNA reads TGTGCTAGTGGCCATGGGACAGCCAACACTGAAGCTTTCTTT.

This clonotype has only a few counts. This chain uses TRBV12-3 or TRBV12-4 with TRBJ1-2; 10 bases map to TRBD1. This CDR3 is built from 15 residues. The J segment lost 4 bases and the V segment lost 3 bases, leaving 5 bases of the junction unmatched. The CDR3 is CASSFPGQGTYGYTF. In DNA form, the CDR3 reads TGTGCCAGCAGTTTCCCGGGACAGGGGACCTATGGCTACACCTTC.

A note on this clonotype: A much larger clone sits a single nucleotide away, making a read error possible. In DNA form, the CDR3 reads TGTACCAGCAGCTTAGAGGGGGACAGGTACCTACAAGAGACCCAGTACTTC. It yields the protein CTSSLEGDRYLQETQYF. The chain carries TRBV7-6 and TRBJ2-5; 8 bases match TRBD1. CDR1 and CDR2 (germline): SGHVS, FNYEAQ. The CDR3 contains 17 residues.

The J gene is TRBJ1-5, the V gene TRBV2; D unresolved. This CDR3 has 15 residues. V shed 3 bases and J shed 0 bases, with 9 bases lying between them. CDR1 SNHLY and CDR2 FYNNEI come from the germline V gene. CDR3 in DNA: TGTGCCAGCAGTGACCGGGGATATAGCAATCAGCCCCAGCATTTT. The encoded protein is CASSDRGYSNQPQHF.

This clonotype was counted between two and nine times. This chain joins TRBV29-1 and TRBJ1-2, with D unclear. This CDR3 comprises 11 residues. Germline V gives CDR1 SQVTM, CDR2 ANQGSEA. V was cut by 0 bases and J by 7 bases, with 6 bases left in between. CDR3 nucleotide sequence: TGCAGCGTTGAAGACAGGAGTGGCTACACCTTC. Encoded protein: CSVEDRSGYTF.

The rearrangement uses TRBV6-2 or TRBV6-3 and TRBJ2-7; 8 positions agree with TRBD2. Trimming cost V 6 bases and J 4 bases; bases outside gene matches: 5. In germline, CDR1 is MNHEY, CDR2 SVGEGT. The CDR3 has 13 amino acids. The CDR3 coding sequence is TGTGCCAGCAGATTAGCGGGGAATTACGAGCAGTACGTC. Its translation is CASRLAGNYEQYV.

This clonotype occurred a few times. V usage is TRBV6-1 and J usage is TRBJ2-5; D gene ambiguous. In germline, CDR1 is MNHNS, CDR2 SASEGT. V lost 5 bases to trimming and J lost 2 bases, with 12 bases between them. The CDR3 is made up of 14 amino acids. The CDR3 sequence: CASSKPDEQETQYF. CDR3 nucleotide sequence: TGTGCCAGCAGTAAACCGGACGAACAAGAGACCCAGTACTTC.